This T cell receptor (beta chain) is drawn from a study of T cell repertoires in cytomegalovirus infection. Background on the study: Used in the study were CMV epitopes, some recently identified and HLA-C-restricted, others well-studied and HLA-B-restricted.

General observations from the study: Accumulated public TCR beta family frequency recognized individuals carrying CMV together with the relevant HLA. The ex vivo response was dominated by HLA-C-restricted CMV-specific TCR beta clonotypes.

V was shortened by 3 bases and J by 4 bases, with 9 bases between the two germline ends. CDR3 size: 14 residues. CDR1 is LNHDA and CDR2 is SQIVND in the germline V gene (reference sequence). MiXCR, run by TCRdb on the reads, gives a single entry per CDR3 protein. The sample lists 640,000 or so distinct CDR3 sequences, 30% to 40% occurring once. In the case of this clonotype: The target antigen is unknown.

The sample here was cultured PBMCs, taken from culture after CMV antigen stimulation. This sequence was found in a human donor in good health (CMV status not recorded). Some clones in this sample may be carry-over from other donors' samples. The chain carries TRBV19 and TRBJ1-4; D ambiguous. CDR3: CASSIYRNNEKLFF. In DNA form, the CDR3 reads TGTGCCAGTAGTATTTACCGCAATAATGAAAAACTGTTTTTT.